The T cell receptor (beta chain) under discussion was sequenced for a study of T cell repertoires in cytomegalovirus infection. Whole-study context: The public TCR beta signatures pointed to both CMV infection and matching HLA type.

The V gene lost 2 bases and the J gene lost 4 bases, with 15 bases spanning the gap. This CDR3 has 15 amino acids. The germline CDR1 and CDR2 sequences are DFQATT and SNEGSKA (reference sequence). Broader study findings: Adding up the frequency of public TCR beta families identified people who carried CMV plus the relevant HLA. CMV-specific TCR beta clonotypes restricted by HLA-C were the ones dominating the ex vivo response.

MiXCR was run by TCRdb on the reads, yielding one entry per CDR3 protein. The sample holds some 700,000 distinct CDR3 sequences; 35% to 40% are singletons and the top ten take 2.5% to 3.5%. About this clonotype itself: What it binds is not known.

The clonotype was recovered from a human donor in good health (CMV status not recorded). Some clones in this sample may be carry-over from other donors' samples. The chain links TRBV20-1 to TRBJ1-5; the D gene is possibly TRBD1 (6 bases). The source material was PBMCs. CDR3 bases: TGCAGTGCTAGATACACAGGGTTACTGAATCAGCCCCAGCATTTT. Its protein product is CSARYTGLLNQPQHF.